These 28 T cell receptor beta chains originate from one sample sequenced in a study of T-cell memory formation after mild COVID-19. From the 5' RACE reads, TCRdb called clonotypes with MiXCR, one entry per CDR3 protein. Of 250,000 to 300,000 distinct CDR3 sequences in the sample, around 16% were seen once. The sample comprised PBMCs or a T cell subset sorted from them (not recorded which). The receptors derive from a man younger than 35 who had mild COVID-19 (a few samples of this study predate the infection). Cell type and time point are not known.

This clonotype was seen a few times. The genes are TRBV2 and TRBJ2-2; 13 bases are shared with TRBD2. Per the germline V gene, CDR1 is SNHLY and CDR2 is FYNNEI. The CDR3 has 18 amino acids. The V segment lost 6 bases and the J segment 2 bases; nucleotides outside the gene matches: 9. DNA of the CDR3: TGTGCCAGCAGGGCCACCGGGACTAGCGGGGCTAACACCGGGGAGCTGTTTTTT. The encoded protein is CASRATGTSGANTGELFF.

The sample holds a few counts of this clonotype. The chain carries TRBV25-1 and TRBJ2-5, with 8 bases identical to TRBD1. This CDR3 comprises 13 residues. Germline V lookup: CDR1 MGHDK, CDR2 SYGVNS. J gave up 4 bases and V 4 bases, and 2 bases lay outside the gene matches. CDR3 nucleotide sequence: TGTGCCAGCAGTGGGACAGGGCCAGAGACCCAGTACTTC. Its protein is CASSGTGPETQYF. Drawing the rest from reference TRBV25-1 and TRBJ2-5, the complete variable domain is EADIYQTPRYLVIGTGKKITLECSQTMGHDKMYWYQQDPGMELHLIHYSYGVNSTEKGDLSSESTVSRIRTEHFPLTLESARPSHTSQYLCASSGTGPETQYFGPGTRLLVL.

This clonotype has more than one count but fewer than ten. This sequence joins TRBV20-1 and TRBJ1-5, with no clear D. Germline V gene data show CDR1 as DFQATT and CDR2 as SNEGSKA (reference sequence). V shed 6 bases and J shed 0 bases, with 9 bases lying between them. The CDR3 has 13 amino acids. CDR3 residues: CSANLYSNQPQHF. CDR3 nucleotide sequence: TGCAGTGCCAACCTGTATAGCAATCAGCCCCAGCATTTT.

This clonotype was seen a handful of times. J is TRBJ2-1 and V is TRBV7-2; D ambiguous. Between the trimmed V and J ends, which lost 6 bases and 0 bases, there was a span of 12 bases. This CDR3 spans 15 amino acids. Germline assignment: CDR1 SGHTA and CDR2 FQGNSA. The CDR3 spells CASRWTTLSYNEQFF. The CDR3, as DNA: TGTGCCAGCAGGTGGACCACCCTCTCCTACAATGAGCAGTTCTTC.

For the CDR3, the DNA is TGTGCCAGCAGCAAAGTTCGGAACACTGAAGCTTTCTTT. Translation: CASSKVRNTEAFF. The chain recombines TRBV21-1 with TRBJ1-1. TRBV21-1 corresponds to a pseudogene. The CDR3 covers 13 residues.

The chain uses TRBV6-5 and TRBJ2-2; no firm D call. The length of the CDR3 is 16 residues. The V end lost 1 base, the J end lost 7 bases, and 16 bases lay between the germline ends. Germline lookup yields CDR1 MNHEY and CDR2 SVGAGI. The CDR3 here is CASSYFRNDVSGELFF. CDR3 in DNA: TGTGCCAGCAGTTACTTTAGGAACGATGTCAGCGGGGAGCTGTTTTTT.

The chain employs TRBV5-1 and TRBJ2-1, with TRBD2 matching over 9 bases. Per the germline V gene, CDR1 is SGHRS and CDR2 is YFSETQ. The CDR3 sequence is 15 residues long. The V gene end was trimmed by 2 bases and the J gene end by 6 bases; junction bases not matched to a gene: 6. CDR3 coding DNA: TGCGCCAGCAGCTTCGGCGGGGGGGCCATCAATGAGCAGTTCTTC. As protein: CASSFGGGAINEQFF. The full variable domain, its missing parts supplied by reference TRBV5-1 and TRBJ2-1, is KAGVTQTPRYLIKTRGQQVTLSCSPISGHRSVSWYQQTPGQGLQFLFEYFSETQRNKGNFPGRFSGRQFSNSRSEMNVSTLELGDSALYLCASSFGGGAINEQFFGPGTRLTVL.

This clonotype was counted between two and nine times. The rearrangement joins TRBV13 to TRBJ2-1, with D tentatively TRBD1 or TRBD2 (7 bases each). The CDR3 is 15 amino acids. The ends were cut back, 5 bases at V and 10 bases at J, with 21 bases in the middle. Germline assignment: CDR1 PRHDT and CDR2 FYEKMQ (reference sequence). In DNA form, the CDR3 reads TGTGCCAGCAGCCCGAGGGGGCAGGGTAGCGGGGAGCAGTTCTTC. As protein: CASSPRGQGSGEQFF. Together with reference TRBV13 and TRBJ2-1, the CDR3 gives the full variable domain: AAGVIQSPRHLIKEKRETATLKCYPIPRHDTVYWYQQGPGQDPQFLISFYEKMQSDKGSIPDRFSAQQFSDYHSELNMSSLELGDSALYFCASSPRGQGSGEQFFGPGTRLTVL.

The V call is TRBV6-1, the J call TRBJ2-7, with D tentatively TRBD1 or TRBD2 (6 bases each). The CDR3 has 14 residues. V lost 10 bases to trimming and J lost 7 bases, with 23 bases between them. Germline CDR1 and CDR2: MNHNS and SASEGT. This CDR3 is CATMTPYRGQEQYV. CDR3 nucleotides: TGTGCCACCATGACTCCCTATCGGGGGCAAGAGCAGTACGTC.

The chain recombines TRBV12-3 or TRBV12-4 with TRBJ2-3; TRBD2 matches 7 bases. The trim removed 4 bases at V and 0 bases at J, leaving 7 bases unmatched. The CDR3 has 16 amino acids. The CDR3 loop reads CASSSGLEWSTDTQYF. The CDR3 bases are TGTGCCAGCAGTTCAGGACTAGAGTGGAGCACAGATACGCAGTATTTT.

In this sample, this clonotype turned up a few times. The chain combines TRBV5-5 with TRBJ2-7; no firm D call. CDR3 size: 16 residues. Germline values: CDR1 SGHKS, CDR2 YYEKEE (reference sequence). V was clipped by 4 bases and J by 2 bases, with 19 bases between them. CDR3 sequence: CASSSYLRNAPYEQYV. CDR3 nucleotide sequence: TGTGCCAGCAGCAGCTATCTGCGGAACGCTCCCTACGAGCAGTACGTC.

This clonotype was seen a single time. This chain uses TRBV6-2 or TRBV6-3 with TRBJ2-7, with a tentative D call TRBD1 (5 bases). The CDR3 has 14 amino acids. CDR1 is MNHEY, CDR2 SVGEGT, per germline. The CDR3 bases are TGTGACAGCAGCCTTAATGGACACCTATACGAGCAGTACGTC. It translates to CDSSLNGHLYEQYV.

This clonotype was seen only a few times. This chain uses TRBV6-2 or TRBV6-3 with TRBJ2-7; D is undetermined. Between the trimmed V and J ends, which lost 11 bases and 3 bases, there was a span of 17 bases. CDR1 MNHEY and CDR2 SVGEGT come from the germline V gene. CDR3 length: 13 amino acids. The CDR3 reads CAVELTRNYEQYV. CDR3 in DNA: TGTGCCGTCGAATTGACTCGAAACTACGAGCAGTACGTC.

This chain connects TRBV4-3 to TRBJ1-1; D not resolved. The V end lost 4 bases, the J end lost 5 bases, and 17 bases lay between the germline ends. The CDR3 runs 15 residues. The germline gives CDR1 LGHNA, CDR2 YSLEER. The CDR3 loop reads CASSPQPGGATEAFF. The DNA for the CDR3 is TGCGCCAGCAGCCCCCAGCCGGGCGGAGCAACTGAAGCTTTCTTT.

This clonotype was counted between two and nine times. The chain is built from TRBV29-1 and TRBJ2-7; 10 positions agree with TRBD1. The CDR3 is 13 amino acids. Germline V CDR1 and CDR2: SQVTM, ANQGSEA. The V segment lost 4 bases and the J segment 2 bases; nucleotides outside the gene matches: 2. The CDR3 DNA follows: TGCAGCGTTGTGACAGGGGGCCCCTACGAGCAGTACTTC. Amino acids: CSVVTGGPYEQYF.

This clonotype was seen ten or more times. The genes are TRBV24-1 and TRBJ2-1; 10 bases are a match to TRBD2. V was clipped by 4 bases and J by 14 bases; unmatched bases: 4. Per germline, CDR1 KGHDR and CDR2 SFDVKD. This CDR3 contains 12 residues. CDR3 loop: CATSDPGTSEFF. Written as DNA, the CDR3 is TGTGCCACCAGTGACCCCGGGACTAGCGAGTTCTTC.

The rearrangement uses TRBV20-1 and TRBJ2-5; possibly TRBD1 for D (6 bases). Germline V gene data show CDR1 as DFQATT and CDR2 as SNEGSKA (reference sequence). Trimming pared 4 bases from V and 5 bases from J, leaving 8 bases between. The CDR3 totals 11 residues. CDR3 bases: TGCAGTGCTAACCAGGGGGAGACCCAGTACTTC. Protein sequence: CSANQGETQYF.

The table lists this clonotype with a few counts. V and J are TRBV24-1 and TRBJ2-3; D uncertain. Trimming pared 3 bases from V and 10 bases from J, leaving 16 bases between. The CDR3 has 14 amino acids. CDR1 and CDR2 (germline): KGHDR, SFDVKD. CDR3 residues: CATSDASKADPQYF. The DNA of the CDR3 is TGTGCCACCAGTGATGCGTCAAAGGCCGATCCGCAGTATTTT.

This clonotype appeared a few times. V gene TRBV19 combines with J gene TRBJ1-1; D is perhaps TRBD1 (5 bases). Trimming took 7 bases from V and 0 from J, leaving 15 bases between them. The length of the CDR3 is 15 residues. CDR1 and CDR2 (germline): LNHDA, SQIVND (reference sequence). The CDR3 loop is CASTNDGGMNTEAFF. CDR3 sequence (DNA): TGTGCCAGTACGAACGATGGGGGTATGAACACTGAAGCTTTCTTT. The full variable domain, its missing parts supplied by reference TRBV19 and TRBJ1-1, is DGGITQSPKYLFRKEGQNVTLSCEQNLNHDAMYWYRQDPGQGLRLIYYSQIVNDFQKGDIAEGYSVSREKKESFPLTVTSAQKNPTAFYLCASTNDGGMNTEAFFGQGTRLTVV.

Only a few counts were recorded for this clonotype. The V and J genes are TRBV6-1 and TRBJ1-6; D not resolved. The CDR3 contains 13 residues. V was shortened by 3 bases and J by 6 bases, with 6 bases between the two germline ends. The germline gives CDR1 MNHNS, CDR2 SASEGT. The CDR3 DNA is TGTGCCAGCAGTGAGTACGGTAATTCACCCCTCCACTTT. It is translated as CASSEYGNSPLHF.

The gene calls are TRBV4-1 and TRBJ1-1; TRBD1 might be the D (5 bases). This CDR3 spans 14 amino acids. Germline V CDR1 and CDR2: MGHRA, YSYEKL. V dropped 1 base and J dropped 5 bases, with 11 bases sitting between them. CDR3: CASSQVGVHTEAFF. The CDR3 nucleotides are TGCGCCAGCAGCCAAGTAGGGGTTCATACTGAAGCTTTCTTT.

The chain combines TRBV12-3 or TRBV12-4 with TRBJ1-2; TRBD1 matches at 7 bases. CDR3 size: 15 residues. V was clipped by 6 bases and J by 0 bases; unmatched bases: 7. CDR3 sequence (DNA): TGTGCCAGCAGCTCCCTGGGACAGTCTAACTATGGCTACACCTTC. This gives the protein CASSSLGQSNYGYTF.

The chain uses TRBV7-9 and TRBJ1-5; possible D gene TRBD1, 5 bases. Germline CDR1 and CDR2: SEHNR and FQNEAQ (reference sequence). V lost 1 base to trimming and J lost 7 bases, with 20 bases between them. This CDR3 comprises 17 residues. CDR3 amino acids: CASSLGVRGRRDQPQHF. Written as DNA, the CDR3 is TGTGCCAGCAGCTTAGGCGTTAGGGGCAGGCGGGACCAGCCCCAGCATTTT. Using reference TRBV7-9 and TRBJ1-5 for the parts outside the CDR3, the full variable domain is DTGVSQNPRHKITKRGQNVTFRCDPISEHNRLYWYRQTLGQGPEFLTYFQNEAQLEKSRLLSDRFSAERPKGSFSTLEIQRTEQGDSAMYLCASSLGVRGRRDQPQHFGDGTRLSIL.

DNA of the CDR3: TGTGCCAGCAGCCCCGGAGGTTCGGCTAGCGGAGAGACCCAGTACTTC. It translates to CASSPGGSASGETQYF. J is TRBJ2-5 and V is TRBV9; 7 bases are shared with TRBD2. After removal of 4 bases from V and 4 bases from J, the junction contained 13 bases not matched to a gene. The CDR3 sequence is 16 residues long. Germline lookup yields CDR1 SGDLS and CDR2 YYNGEE.

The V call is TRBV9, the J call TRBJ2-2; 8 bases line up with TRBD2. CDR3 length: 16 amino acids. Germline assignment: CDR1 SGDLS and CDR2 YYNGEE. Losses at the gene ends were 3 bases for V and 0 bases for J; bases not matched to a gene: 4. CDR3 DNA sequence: TGTGCCAGCAGCGCACGCGGGGGGCCGAACACCGGGGAGCTGTTTTTT. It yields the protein CASSARGGPNTGELFF.

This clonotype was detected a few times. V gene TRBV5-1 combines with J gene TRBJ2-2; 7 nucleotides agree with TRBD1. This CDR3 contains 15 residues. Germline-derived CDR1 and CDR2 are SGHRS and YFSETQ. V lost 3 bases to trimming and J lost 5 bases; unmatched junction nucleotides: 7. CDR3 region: CASSYGTVSTGELFF. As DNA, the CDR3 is TGCGCCAGCAGCTACGGGACAGTCTCTACCGGGGAGCTGTTTTTT.

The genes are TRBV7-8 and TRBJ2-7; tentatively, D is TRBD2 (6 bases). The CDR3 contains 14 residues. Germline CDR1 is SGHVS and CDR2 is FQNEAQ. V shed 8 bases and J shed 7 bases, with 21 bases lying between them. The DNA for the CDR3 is TGTGCCAGCTCCCGACTGGGGAGGAATATGGAGCAGTACTTC. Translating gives CASSRLGRNMEQYF. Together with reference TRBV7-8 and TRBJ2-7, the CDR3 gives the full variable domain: GAGVSQSPRYKVAKRGQDVALRCDPISGHVSLFWYQQALGQGPEFLTYFQNEAQLDKSGLPSDRFFAERPEGSVSTLKIQRTQQEDSAVYLCASSRLGRNMEQYFGPGTRLTVT.

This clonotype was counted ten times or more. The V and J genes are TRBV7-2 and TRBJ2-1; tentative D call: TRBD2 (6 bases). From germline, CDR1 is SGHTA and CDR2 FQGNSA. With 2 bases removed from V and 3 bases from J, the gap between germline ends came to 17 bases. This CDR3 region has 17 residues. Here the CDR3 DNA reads TGTGCCAGCAGCTTATCATTTTCCCTGACTAGCTACAATGAGCAGTTCTTC. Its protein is CASSLSFSLTSYNEQFF.